Sequencing of this T cell receptor beta chain was carried out in a study of blood T cell repertoires in COVID-19. About the research overall: Researchers got acute and convalescent COVID-19 samples from the United States, Italy and Spain. T cells, B-cell-depleted T cells, or PBMCs supplied cDNA or gDNA.

This CDR3 comprises 17 residues. Germline V gene sequence: CDR1 GTSNPN, CDR2 SVGIG (reference sequence). With 2 bases clipped from V and 4 bases from J, the junction kept 11 bases outside the gene matches. In the study's own analysis: Amplification from reference gene primers served as the basis for estimated nucleated cell counts. Some clones are missing from TCRdb's copy, which holds only in-frame ones; the method was immunoSEQ multiplex PCR. The V and J calls and clone size were taken over from that table, and D and trimming were inferred from the DNA. The sample lists 95,000 to 100,000 clones; 85% to 95% were seen once.

Sequenced: peripheral blood. The receptor comes from a man aged 50 or older with active COVID-19. The chain recombines TRBV30 with TRBJ2-1; the match to TRBD2 covers 10 bases. The CDR3 nucleotides read TGTGCCTGGAGTTCAGCTAGCGGGAGTTCTGGTTACAATGAGCAGTTCTTC. It yields the protein CAWSSASGSSGYNEQFF.